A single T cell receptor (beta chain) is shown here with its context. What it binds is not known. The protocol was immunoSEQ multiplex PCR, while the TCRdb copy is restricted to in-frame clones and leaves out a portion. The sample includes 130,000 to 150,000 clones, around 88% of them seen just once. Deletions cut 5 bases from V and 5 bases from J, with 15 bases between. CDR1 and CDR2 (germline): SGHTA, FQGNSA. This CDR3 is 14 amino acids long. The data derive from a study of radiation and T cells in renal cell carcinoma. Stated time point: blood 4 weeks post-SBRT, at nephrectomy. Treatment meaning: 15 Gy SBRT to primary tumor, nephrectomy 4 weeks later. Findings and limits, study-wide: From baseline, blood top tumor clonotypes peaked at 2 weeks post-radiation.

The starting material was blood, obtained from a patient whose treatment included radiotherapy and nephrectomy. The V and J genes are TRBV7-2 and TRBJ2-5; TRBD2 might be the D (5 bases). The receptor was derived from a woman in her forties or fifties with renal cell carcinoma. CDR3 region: CASSAGLLGETQYF. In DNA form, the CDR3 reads TGTGCCAGCAGCGCTGGACTTCTCGGGGAGACCCAGTACTTC. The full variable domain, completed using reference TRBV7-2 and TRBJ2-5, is GAGVSQSPSNKVTEKGKDVELRCDPISGHTALYWYRQSLGQGLEFLIYFQGNSAPDKSGLPSDRFSAERTGGSVSTLTIQRTQQEDSAVYLCASSAGLLGETQYFGPGTRLLVL.